This section outlines one T cell receptor (beta chain) sequence together with its context. The antigen is not known. The authors generated TCR beta cDNA through 5'RACE template switching with UMIs. TCRdb reprocessed the 5' RACE reads; each CDR3 protein has one entry and no DNA is given. In total, the table holds roughly 450,000 distinct CDR3 sequences. This sample is part of a study of T cells expressing NK-cell markers. Across the study: Most of the eight sequenced donors tested HCMV-seropositive; one tested seronegative.

Study results and caveats: Several of the donors also had these clonotypes leading their CD3+CD56-NKG2C+ fraction. A range of 1.0-7.0% of CD8+ T cells consisted of dominant NKG2C+ clonotypes in 5 to 7 donors.

CDR1 and CDR2 from the germline V gene are MNHNS and SASEGT. This CDR3 has 18 residues. This chain connects TRBV6-1 to TRBJ2-6; as DNA is missing, the TRBD2 call by TCRdb cannot be tested. Sequenced input: blood T cells: a sorted CD56 or NKG2C T cell subset, CD4+ or CD8+ T cells, or bulk PBMC T cells (not recorded which). The TCR was taken from a woman aged 50 to 60 in good health. This CDR3 reads CASSEEGPSFSGANVLTF.